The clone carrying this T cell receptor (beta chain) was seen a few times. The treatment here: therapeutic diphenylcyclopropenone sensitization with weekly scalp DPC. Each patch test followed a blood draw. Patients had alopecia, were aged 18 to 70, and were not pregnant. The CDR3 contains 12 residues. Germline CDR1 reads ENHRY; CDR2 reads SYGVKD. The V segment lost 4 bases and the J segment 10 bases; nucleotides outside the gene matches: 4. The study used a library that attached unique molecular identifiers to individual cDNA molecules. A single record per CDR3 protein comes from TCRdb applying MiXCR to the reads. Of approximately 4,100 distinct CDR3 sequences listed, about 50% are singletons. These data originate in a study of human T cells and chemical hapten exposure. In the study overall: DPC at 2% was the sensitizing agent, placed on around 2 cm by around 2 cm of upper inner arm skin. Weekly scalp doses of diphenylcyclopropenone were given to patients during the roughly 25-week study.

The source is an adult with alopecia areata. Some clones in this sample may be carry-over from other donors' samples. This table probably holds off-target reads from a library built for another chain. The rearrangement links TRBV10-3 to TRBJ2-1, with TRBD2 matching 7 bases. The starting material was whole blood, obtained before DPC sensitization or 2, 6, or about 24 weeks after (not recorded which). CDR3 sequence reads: CAISGGGDEQFF. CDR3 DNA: TGTGCCATCAGTGGGGGAGGGGACGAGCAGTTCTTC.